This record looks at one T cell receptor (beta chain) sequence and its context. This entry belongs to a study of blood T cell repertoires in COVID-19. Study summary: Acute-phase and convalescent COVID-19 samples originated in the United States, Italy and Spain. Sources were T cells, B-cell-depleted T cells, or PBMCs; the material itself was cDNA or gDNA.

The protocol was immunoSEQ multiplex PCR, while the TCRdb copy is restricted to in-frame clones and leaves out a portion. In the table there are 200,000 to 300,000 clones, approximately 86% of which are singletons. CDR3 length: 15 amino acids. The ends lost 4 bases at V and 4 bases at J; junction bases unmatched: 5. In germline, CDR1 is SGHNT, CDR2 YYREEE (reference sequence). The chain has TRBV5-4 and TRBJ1-3; 10 positions agree with TRBD1. The sample was peripheral blood. This receptor was taken from a man aged 40-50 years who had recovered from COVID-19. The CDR3 nucleotides read TGTGCCAGCAGCCCCGGACAGGGGGAAGGAAACACCATATATTTT. This translates into CASSPGQGEGNTIYF.